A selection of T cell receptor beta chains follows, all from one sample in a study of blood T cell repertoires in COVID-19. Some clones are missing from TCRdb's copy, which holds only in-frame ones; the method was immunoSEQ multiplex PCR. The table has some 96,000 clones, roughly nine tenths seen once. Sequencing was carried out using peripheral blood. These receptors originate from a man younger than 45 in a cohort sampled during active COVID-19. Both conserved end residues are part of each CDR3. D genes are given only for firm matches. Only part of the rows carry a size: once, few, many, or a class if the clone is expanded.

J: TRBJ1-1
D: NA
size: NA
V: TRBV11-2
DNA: TGTGCCAGCAGCCAAGATCCCCTAGGTGAAGCTTTCTTT
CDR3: CASSQDPLGEAFF

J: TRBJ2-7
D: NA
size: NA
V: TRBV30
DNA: TGTGCCTGGAGGTTACCGGGGGGCGAGTCCTACGAGCAGTACTTC
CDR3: CAWRLPGGESYEQYF

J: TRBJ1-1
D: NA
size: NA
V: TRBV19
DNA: TGTGCCAGTAGTATCCGTGGGGCAGCGAACACTGAAGCTTTCTTT
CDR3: CASSIRGAANTEAFF

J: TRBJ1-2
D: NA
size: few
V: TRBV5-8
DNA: TGTGCCACCCTGGCTGGGGGGTACTATGGCTACACCTTC
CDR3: CATLAGGYYGYTF

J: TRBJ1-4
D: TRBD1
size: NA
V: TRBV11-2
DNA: TGTGCCAGCAGAAGAAGGACAGGGGGCTTTTGGCAACGGGAAGAAAAACTGTTTTTT
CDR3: CASRRRTGGFWQREEKLFF

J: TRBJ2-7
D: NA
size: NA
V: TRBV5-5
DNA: TGTGCCAGCAGCCCCGCAGGGGCAGCCTACGAGCAGTACTTC
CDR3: CASSPAGAAYEQYF

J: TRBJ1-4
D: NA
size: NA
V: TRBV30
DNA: TGTGCCTGGAGTGTGGCCAGGGCGGAAAAACTGTTTTTT
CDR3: CAWSVARAEKLFF

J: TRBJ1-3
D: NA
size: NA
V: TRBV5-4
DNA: TGTGCCAGCAGCTTGGTTGGCGGCAACTCTGGAAACACCATATATTTT
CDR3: CASSLVGGNSGNTIYF

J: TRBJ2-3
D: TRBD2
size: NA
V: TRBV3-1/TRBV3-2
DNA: TGTGCCAGCAGCGTTGGCGGGGGGGCGCGTACAGATACGCAGTATTTT
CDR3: CASSVGGGARTDTQYF

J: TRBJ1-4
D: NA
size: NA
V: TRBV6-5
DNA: TGTGCCAGCAGTTACGGGCAGACTAATGAAAAACTGTTTTTT
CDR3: CASSYGQTNEKLFF

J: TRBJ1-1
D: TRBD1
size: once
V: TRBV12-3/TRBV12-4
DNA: TGTGCCAGCAGTTTAACAGGGGGCGCGTTAGCTTTCTTT
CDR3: CASSLTGGALAFF

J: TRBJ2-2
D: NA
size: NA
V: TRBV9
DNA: TGTGCCAGCAGCGTAGCTGGTATTCAGGGCACCGGGGAGCTGTTTTTT
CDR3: CASSVAGIQGTGELFF

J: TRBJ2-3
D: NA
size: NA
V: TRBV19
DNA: TGTGCCAGTATAGGCTCAGGGATCACAGATACGCAGTATTTT
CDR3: CASIGSGITDTQYF

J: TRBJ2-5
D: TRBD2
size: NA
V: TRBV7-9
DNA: TGTGCCAGCACCCCATTAGCGGGAGTGAGCGAGACCCAGTACTTC
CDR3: CASTPLAGVSETQYF

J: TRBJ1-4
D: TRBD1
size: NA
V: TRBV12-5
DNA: TGTGCTAGTGGTCCCGGACAGGGGGCGACTAATGAAAAACTGTTTTTT
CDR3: CASGPGQGATNEKLFF

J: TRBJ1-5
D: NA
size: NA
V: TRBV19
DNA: TGTGCCAGTAGTATAACAGCGGGTTTTAATCAGCCCCAGCATTTT
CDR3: CASSITAGFNQPQHF

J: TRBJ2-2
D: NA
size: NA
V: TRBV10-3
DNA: TGTGCCATCAGTATGATATCCGGGTCTGCCGGGGAGCTGTTTTTT
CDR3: CAISMISGSAGELFF

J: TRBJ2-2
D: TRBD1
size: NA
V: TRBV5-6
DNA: TGTGCCAGCAGCTTACCCCTGACAGGGACCGGGGAGCTGTTTTTT
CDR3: CASSLPLTGTGELFF

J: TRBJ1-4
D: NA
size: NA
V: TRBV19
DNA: TGTGCCAGTAGCCTGAGTCTTGCAACTAATGAAAAACTGTTTTTT
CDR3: CASSLSLATNEKLFF

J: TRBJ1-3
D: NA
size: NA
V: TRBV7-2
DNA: TGTGCCAGCAGCTCACTCAGGGGTTCTGGAAACACCATATATTTT
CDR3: CASSSLRGSGNTIYF

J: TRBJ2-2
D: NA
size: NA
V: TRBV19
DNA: TGTGCCAGTAGTGAGGGGGACACCGGGGAGCTGTTTTTT
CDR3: CASSEGDTGELFF

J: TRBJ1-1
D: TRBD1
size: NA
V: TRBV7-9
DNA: TGTGCCAGCAGCCCCGGACAGGGGTGGACTGAAGCTTTCTTT
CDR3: CASSPGQGWTEAFF

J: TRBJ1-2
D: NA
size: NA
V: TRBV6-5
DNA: TGTGCCAGCAGTTACCTCCAGGGTAACTATGGCTACACCTTC
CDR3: CASSYLQGNYGYTF

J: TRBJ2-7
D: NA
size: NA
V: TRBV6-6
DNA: TGTGCCAGCAGTTCCCATAGCTACGAGCAGTACTTC
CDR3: CASSSHSYEQYF

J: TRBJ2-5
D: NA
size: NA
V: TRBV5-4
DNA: TGTGCCAGCAGCTTAGGGGGGGCCACGGAGACCCAGTACTTC
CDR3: CASSLGGATETQYF

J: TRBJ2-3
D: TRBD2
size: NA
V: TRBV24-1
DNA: TGTGCCACCAGTGATCCTAGCGGGGGCACAGATACGCAGTATTTT
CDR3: CATSDPSGGTDTQYF

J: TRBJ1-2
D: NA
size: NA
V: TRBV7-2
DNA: TGTGCCAGCAGCTTAGGAGGGGGAAACTTTAGGGGCTACACCTTC
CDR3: CASSLGGGNFRGYTF

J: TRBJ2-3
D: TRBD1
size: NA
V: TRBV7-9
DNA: TGTGCCAGCAGCGTGGACAGGGTAACAGATACGCAGTATTTT
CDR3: CASSVDRVTDTQYF